The table lists the clone carrying this T cell receptor beta chain with many counts. Using a CD8+CD4-CCR7+CD45RA+ phenotype, naive CD8 T cells were sorted. Germline V lookup: CDR1 SEHNR, CDR2 FQNEAQ (reference sequence). This CDR3 contains 15 residues. V lost 11 bases to trimming and J lost 6 bases, with 24 bases between them. This sample was taken from a study of molecular identifiers for immune sequencing clone quantification. Preparation methods for the bulk TCR libraries were those previously described, with listed TCR primers. MiXCR was run by TCRdb on the PCR reads, yielding one entry per CDR3 protein. Here the sample spans 350,000 or so distinct CDR3 sequences, about a fifth being singletons.

The sequenced sample was naive CD8+ T cells from blood, with Jurkat cell RNA spiked in. Subset denoted: FACS-sorted CD8+CD4-CCR7+CD45RA+ naive T cells. The chain uses TRBV7-9 and TRBJ2-3, with D perhaps TRBD2 (6 bases). This TCR was sampled from a human donor in good health. Some libraries in this study had Jurkat cell RNA spiked in. The DNA for the CDR3 is TGTGCCCCCGGAAGAAGCGATGGGGGAGGTGATACGCAGTATTTT. Its translation: CAPGRSDGGGDTQYF.